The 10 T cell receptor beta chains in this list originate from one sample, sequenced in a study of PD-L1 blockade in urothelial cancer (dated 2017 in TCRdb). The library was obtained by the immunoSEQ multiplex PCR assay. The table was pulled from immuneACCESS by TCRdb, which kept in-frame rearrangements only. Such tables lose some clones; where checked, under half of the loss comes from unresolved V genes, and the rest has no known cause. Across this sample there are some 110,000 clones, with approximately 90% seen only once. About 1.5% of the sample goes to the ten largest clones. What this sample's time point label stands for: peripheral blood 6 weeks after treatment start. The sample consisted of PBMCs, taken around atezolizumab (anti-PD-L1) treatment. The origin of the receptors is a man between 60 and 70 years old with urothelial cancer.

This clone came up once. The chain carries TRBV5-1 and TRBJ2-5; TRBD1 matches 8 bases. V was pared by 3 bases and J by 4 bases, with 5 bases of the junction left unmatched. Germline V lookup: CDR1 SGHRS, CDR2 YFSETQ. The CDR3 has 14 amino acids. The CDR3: CASSSGQGPETQYF. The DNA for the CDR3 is TGCGCCAGCAGCTCTGGACAGGGCCCAGAGACCCAGTACTTC. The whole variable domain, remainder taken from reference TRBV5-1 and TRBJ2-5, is KAGVTQTPRYLIKTRGQQVTLSCSPISGHRSVSWYQQTPGQGLQFLFEYFSETQRNKGNFPGRFSGRQFSNSRSEMNVSTLELGDSALYLCASSSGQGPETQYFGPGTRLLVL.

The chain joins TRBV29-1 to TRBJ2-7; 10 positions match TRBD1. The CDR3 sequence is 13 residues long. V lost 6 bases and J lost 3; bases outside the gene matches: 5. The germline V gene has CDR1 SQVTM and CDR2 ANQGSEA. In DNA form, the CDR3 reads TGCAGCGTGGGGACAGGGGTTGGCTACGAGCAGTACTTC. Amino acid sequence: CSVGTGVGYEQYF.

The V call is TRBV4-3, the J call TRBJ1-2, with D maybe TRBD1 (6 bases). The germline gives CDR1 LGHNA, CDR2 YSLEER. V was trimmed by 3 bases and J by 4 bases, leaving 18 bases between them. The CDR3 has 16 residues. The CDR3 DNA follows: TGCGCCAGCAGCCAGGGGGGGACACGGGGTTCCTATGGCTACACCTTC. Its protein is CASSQGGTRGSYGYTF.

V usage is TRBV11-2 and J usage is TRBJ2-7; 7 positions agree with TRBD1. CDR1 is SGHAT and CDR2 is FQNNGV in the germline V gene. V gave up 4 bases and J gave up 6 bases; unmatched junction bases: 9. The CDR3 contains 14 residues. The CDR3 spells CASSYTGAPLEQYF. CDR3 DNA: TGTGCCAGCAGCTATACAGGGGCTCCCCTCGAGCAGTACTTC.

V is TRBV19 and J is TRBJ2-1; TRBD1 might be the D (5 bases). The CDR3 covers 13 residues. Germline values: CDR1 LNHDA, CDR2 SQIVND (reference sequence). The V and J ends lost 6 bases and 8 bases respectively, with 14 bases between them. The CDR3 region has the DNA TGTGCCAGTAGCACGGTAGGGGAAGATGAGCAGTTCTTC. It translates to CASSTVGEDEQFF.

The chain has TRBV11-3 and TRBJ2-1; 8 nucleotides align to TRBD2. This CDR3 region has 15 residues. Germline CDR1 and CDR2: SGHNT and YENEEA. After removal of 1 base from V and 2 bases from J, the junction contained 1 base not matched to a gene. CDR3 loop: CASSLGRGAYNEQFF. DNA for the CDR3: TGTGCCAGCAGCTTAGGGCGGGGGGCCTACAATGAGCAGTTCTTC. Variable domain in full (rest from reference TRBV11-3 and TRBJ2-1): EAGVVQSPRYKIIEKKQPVAFWCNPISGHNTLYWYLQNLGQGPELLIRYENEEAVDDSQLPKDRFSAERLKGVDSTLKIQPAELGDSAVYLCASSLGRGAYNEQFFGPGTRLTVL.

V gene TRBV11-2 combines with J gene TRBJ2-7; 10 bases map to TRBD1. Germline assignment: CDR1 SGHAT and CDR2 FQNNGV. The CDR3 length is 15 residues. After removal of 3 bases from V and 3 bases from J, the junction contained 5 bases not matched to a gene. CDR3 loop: CASSFGTGDFYEQYF. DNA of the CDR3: TGTGCCAGCAGCTTCGGGACAGGGGACTTCTACGAGCAGTACTTC.

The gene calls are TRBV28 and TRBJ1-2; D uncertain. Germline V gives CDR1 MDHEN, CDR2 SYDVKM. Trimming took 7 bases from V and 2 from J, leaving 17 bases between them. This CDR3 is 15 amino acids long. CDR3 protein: CASTPLGQVNYGYTF. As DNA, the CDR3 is TGTGCCAGCACTCCGTTGGGCCAAGTGAACTATGGCTACACCTTC.

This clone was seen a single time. CDR3: CASTDRNLQPQHF. CDR3 nucleotides: TGTGCCAGTACCGACAGGAATCTTCAGCCCCAGCATTTT. The chain uses TRBV19 and TRBJ1-5, with a possible D match to TRBD1 (6 bases). The CDR3 has 13 residues. Trimming removed 7 bases at V and 6 bases at J, with 13 bases between. Germline-derived CDR1 and CDR2 are LNHDA and SQIVND (reference sequence).

As DNA, the CDR3 is TGCGCCAGCAGCTCTTACTCTAGCGGAAGCTCCTACAATGAGCAGTTCTTC. This translates into CASSSYSSGSSYNEQFF. The rearrangement joins TRBV5-1 to TRBJ2-1; 7 nucleotides agree with TRBD2. The CDR3 is 17 amino acids. The V segment lost 3 bases and the J segment 0 bases; nucleotides outside the gene matches: 9. Germline CDR1 is SGHRS and CDR2 is YFSETQ.